This T cell receptor (beta chain) was identified in a study of T cells in Graves' hyperthyroidism and ophthalmopathy. About the study: At the time of initial diagnosis and before any treatment, peripheral blood was collected. Study outcomes and limitations: Ophthalmopathy was told apart from stable hyperthyroidism by a 13 V-J model.

Disease duration under 2 months; hyperthyroidism patients were aged 18 to 65. Those patients with uncontrolled infection, other autoimmune disease, pregnancy or lactation were excluded. The CDR3 has 15 residues. Trimming removed 1 base from V and 2 bases from J, with 9 bases in between. Germline CDR1 is SGHTA and CDR2 is FQGNSA. This clonotype has ten or more counts. Antigen unknown. RNA transcripts were the template for amplifying TCR beta CDR3 regions. Carried out on the TCR CDR3, a first-round RT-PCR used the HTBI primer set. TCRdb passed the multiplex PCR reads through MiXCR, listing each CDR3 protein once. The sample consists of about 560,000 distinct CDR3 sequences, over 15% of them appearing once.

The sample was blood. V usage is TRBV7-2 and J usage is TRBJ2-1, with D perhaps TRBD2 (6 bases). The TCR originated in a woman in her late teens or twenties with Graves' hyperthyroidism. CDR3 sequence: CASSLVGRAYNEQFF. DNA of the CDR3: TGTGCCAGCAGCTTAGTCGGGAGAGCCTACAATGAGCAGTTCTTC.